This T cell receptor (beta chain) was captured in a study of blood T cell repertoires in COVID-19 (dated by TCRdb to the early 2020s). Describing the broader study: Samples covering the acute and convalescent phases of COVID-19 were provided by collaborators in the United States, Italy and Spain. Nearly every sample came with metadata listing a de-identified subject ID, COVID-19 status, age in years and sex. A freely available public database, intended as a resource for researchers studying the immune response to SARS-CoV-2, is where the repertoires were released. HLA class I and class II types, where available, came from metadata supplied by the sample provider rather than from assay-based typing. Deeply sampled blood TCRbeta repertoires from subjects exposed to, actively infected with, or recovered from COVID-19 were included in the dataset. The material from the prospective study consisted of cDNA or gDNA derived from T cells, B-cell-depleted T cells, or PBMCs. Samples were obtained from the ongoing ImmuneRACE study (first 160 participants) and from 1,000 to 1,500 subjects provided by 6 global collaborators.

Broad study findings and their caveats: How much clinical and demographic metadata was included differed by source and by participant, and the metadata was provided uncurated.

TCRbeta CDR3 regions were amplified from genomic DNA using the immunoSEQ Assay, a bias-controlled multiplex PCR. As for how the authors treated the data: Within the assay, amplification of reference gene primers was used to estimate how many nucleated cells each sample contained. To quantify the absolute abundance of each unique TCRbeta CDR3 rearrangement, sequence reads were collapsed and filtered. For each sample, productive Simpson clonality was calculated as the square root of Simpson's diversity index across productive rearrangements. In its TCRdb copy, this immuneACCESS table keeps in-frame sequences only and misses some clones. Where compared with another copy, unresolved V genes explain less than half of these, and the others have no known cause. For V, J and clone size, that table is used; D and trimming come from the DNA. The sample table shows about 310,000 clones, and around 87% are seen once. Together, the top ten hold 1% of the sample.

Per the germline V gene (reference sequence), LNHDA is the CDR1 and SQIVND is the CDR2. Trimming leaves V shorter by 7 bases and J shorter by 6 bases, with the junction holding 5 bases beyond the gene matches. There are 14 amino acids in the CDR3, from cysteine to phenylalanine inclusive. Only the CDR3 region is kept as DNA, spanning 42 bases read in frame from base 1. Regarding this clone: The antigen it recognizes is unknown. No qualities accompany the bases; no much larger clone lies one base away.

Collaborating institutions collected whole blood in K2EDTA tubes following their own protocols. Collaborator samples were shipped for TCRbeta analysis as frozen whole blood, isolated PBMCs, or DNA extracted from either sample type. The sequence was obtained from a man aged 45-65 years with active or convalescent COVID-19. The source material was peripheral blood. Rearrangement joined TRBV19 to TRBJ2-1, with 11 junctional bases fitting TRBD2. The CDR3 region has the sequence CASNPGLAANEQFF. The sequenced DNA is TGTGCCAGTAACCCGGGACTAGCGGCCAATGAGCAGTTCTTC.